Given below is one T cell receptor beta chain in context. The data originate from a study of control samples from healthy donors and cancer patients. The germline V gene encodes CDR1 SGHNT and CDR2 YENEEA. The CDR3 runs 15 residues. V lost 6 bases to trimming and J lost 7 bases; unmatched junction nucleotides: 10. TCRdb's copy holds only in-frame clones and misses some; the assay was immunoSEQ multiplex PCR. The repertoire holds over 100,000 clones, with more than 70% as singletons. The origin of this receptor is a man in his fifties or sixties in good health. The chain recombines TRBV11-3 with TRBJ2-1; 9 bases match TRBD2. What was sequenced was blood. The CDR3 spells CASSFPGLALNEQFF. The CDR3 coding sequence is TGTGCCAGCAGTTTCCCTGGACTAGCGTTGAATGAGCAGTTCTTC.